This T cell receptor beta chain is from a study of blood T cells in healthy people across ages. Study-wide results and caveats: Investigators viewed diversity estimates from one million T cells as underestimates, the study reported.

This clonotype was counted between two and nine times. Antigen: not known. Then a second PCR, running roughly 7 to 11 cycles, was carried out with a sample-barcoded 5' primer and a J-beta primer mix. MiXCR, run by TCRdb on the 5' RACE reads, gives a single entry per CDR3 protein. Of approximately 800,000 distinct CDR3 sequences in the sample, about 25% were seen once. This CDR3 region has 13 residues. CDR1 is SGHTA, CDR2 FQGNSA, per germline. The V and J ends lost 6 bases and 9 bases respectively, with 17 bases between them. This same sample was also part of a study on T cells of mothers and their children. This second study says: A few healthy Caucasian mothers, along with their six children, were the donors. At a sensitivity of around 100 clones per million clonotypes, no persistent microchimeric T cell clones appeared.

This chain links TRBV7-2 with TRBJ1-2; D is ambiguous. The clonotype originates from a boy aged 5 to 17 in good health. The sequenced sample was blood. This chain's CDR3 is CASSLSSYWSYTF. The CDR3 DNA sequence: TGTGCCAGCAGTCTATCAAGCTATTGGAGCTACACCTTC.